A selection of T cell receptor beta chains follows, all from one sample in a study of T cells after yellow fever vaccination. MiXCR was run by TCRdb on the 5' RACE reads, yielding one entry per CDR3 protein. The data show fewer than 450,000 distinct CDR3 sequences, 3% to 4.5% seen once. Sequences were derived from PBMCs, sampled 5 days after the yellow fever booster vaccination. The receptors originated from a man between 18 and 29 years old who received the YFV17D yellow fever vaccine. Each CDR3 is given with its conserved first and last residue. D genes are given only for firm matches. Not all rows give a size; the values are once, few, many and, for expanded clones, a class.

d_call: .
clone_size: .
j_call: TRBJ2-5
v_call: TRBV24-1
cdr3_nt: TGTGCCACCAGTGATCCGGGACGAAGCCAAGAGACCCAGTACTTC
cdr3_aa: CATSDPGRSQETQYF

d_call: TRBD1
clone_size: many
j_call: TRBJ1-5
v_call: TRBV24-1
cdr3_nt: TGTGCCACCAGTGACCCTAGGACAGGGGGGCATCAGCCCCAGCATTTT
cdr3_aa: CATSDPRTGGHQPQHF

d_call: .
clone_size: few
j_call: TRBJ2-1
v_call: TRBV6-2/TRBV6-3
cdr3_nt: TGTGCCAGCAACCCCAGGGTGTTATCCTACAATGAGCAGTTCTTC
cdr3_aa: CASNPRVLSYNEQFF

d_call: TRBD2
clone_size: few
j_call: TRBJ2-5
v_call: TRBV6-5
cdr3_nt: TGTGCCAGCAGTCCTCCCGGGGTAGCGGGGGACGAGACCCAGTACTTC
cdr3_aa: CASSPPGVAGDETQYF

d_call: .
clone_size: few
j_call: TRBJ2-2
v_call: TRBV4-1
cdr3_nt: TGCGCCAGCAGCAAACCTGGGACCGGGGAGCTGTTTTTT
cdr3_aa: CASSKPGTGELFF

d_call: .
clone_size: few
j_call: TRBJ1-2
v_call: TRBV6-5
cdr3_nt: TGTGCCAGCAGTTACCAGGGCAGGGCCACTAACTATGGCTACACCTTC
cdr3_aa: CASSYQGRATNYGYTF

d_call: .
clone_size: many
j_call: TRBJ2-3
v_call: TRBV12-3/TRBV12-4
cdr3_nt: TGTGCCAGCAGTCACTTAGCCCACGGCACAGATACGCAGTATTTT
cdr3_aa: CASSHLAHGTDTQYF

d_call: TRBD1
clone_size: .
j_call: TRBJ1-2
v_call: TRBV27
cdr3_nt: TGTGCCAGCAGTTGGACAGGGAGAATTAACTATGGCTACACCTTC
cdr3_aa: CASSWTGRINYGYTF

d_call: .
clone_size: many
j_call: TRBJ1-1
v_call: TRBV10-3
cdr3_nt: TGTGCCATCAACCATGGTAGGGGGACTGAAGCTTTCTTT
cdr3_aa: CAINHGRGTEAFF

d_call: .
clone_size: .
j_call: TRBJ1-5
v_call: TRBV2
cdr3_nt: TGTGCCAGCAAACCCCTTGGGGGGGCCGGGCAGCCCCAGCATTTT
cdr3_aa: CASKPLGGAGQPQHF

d_call: .
clone_size: .
j_call: TRBJ2-2
v_call: TRBV6-6
cdr3_nt: TGTGCTATCGGTGAACTCGTAGGCAGGGGAGGGACCGGGGAGCTGTTTTTT
cdr3_aa: CAIGELVGRGGTGELFF

d_call: TRBD2
clone_size: .
j_call: TRBJ2-3
v_call: TRBV7-2
cdr3_nt: TGTGCCAGCAGCTTTCCCTCCGGGACTAGCGGGTCCGCAGATACGCAGTATTTT
cdr3_aa: CASSFPSGTSGSADTQYF